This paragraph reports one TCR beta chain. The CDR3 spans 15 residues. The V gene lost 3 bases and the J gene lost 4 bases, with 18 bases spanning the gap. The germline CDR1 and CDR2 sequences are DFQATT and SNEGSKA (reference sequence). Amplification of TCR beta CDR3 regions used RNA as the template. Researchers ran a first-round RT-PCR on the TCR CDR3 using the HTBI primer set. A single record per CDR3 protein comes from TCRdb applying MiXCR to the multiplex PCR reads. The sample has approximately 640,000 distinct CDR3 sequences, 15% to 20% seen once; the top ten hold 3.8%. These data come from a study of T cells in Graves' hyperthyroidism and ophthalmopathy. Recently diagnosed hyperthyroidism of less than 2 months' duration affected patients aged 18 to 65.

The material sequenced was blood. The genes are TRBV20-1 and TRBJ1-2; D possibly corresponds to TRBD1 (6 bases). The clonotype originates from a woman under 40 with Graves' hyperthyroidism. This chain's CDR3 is CSASRGAQKIYGYTF. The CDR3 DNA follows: TGCAGTGCTAGTCGGGGGGCGCAGAAAATCTATGGCTACACCTTC.